This is a list of T cell receptor beta chains from one sample in a study of T-cell reconstitution after alpha-beta-depleted transplantation in children. TCRdb recomputed calls from the PCR reads with MiXCR, one row per CDR3 protein. This table holds a few hundred thousand distinct CDR3 sequences, roughly 10% found once. The sequenced sample was PBMCs from the stem cell graft donor, obtained from the stem cell graft. The source of these receptors is a human donor who donated a stem cell graft to a child with acute myeloid leukemia. Both conserved end residues are part of each CDR3.

>TRBV7-4|16|TRBJ2-5
CASSTPSGGIRETQYF
>TRBV6-5|13|TRBJ2-2
CASSSGVTGELFF
>TRBV2|12|TRBJ1-2
CGAGDRNYGYTF
>TRBV7-9|14|TRBJ2-7
CASSLTASSYEQYF
>TRBV20-1|14|TRBJ2-2
CSARRGLETGELFF
>TRBV20-1|11|TRBJ1-2
CSANQGGGYTF
>TRBV25-1|16|TRBJ2-5
CASSEPTGGERETQYF
>TRBV7-8|17|TRBJ2-7
CASSLRARTPVVYEQYF
>TRBV10-1|13|TRBJ2-3
CASSVQGADTQYF
>TRBV27|14|TRBJ2-3
CASRWASGRDTQYF
>TRBV4-3|15|TRBJ2-7
CASSQDSGALVEQYF
>TRBV7-2|15|TRBJ2-1
CASSAGTSGSGEQFF
>TRBV25-1|15|TRBJ2-5
CASSESDYLQETQYF
>TRBV15|13|TRBJ1-1
CATSRGRLTEAFF
>TRBV5-1|19|TRBJ2-3
CASSGLQGLAGTSTDTQYF
>TRBV28|14|TRBJ1-6
CASFRGSLYSPLHF
>TRBV6-2/TRBV6-3|15|TRBJ2-1
CASNLGLITDNEQFF
>TRBV6-1|15|TRBJ1-1
CASRNDRGMNTEAFF
>TRBV3-1|18|TRBJ2-1
CASSQEARGQDLYNEQFF
>TRBV4-3|13|TRBJ2-2
CASSQDLDGELFF
>TRBV5-5|14|TRBJ2-3
CASSFSGSTDTQYF
>TRBV7-9|15|TRBJ2-5
CASSETSGSQETQYF
>TRBV29-1|14|TRBJ2-2
CSVEAGTNTGELFF
>TRBV29-1|11|TRBJ1-2
CSEGGNYGYTF
>TRBV29-1|13|TRBJ2-7
CSVETGSSYEQYF
>TRBV12-3/TRBV12-4|14|TRBJ2-5
CASSPPGRRETQYF
>TRBV12-3/TRBV12-4|13|TRBJ2-5
CASSRTGLETQYF
>TRBV5-5|14|TRBJ2-1
CASSRTGDYNEQFF
>TRBV12-3/TRBV12-4|17|TRBJ2-3
CASSPGTSGRERDTQYF
>TRBV12-3/TRBV12-4|14|TRBJ2-5
CASSISGTAAAQYF
>TRBV27|17|TRBJ1-6
CASTATRQGVANSPLHF
>TRBV5-4|13|TRBJ1-1
CASSPRDDTEAFF
>TRBV11-2|15|TRBJ2-6
CASSLGARGANVLTF
>TRBV10-3|15|TRBJ1-2
CAISEVGRLTDGYTF
>TRBV12-3/TRBV12-4|17|TRBJ2-2
CASSFGVGQGAGGELFF
>TRBV11-2|18|TRBJ2-1
CASSRTASGGASYNEQFF
>TRBV9|16|TRBJ1-1
CASSVGGGLGNTEAFF
>TRBV20-1|13|TRBJ2-3
CSAGQTSTDTQYF
>TRBV20-1|13|TRBJ1-5
CSARGGTDQPQHF
>TRBV5-1|15|TRBJ2-5
CASSQIQGNQETQYF
>TRBV12-3/TRBV12-4|19|TRBJ2-1
CASSPAGFGSSGRVYEQFF
>TRBV7-3|15|TRBJ1-6
CASSLTGSYNSPLHF
>TRBV5-1|15|TRBJ2-3
CASSSNDDLRNTQYF
>TRBV7-2|11|TRBJ2-5
CASSLSRSQYF
>TRBV6-2/TRBV6-3|16|TRBJ2-2
CASSYPKTGDTGELFF
>TRBV2|14|TRBJ1-3
CASSVGGAGNTIYF
>TRBV27|15|TRBJ2-3
CASSLYGGQVDTQYF
>TRBV20-1|15|TRBJ2-1
CSANRRLAGYNEQFF
>TRBV5-1|14|TRBJ2-5
CASSSRGGEETQYF
>TRBV20-1|12|TRBJ2-5
CSAEAGRETQYF
>TRBV15|17|TRBJ1-1
CATSGSTGFYSRTEAFF
>TRBV20-1|14|TRBJ2-5
CSAREDLYQETQYF